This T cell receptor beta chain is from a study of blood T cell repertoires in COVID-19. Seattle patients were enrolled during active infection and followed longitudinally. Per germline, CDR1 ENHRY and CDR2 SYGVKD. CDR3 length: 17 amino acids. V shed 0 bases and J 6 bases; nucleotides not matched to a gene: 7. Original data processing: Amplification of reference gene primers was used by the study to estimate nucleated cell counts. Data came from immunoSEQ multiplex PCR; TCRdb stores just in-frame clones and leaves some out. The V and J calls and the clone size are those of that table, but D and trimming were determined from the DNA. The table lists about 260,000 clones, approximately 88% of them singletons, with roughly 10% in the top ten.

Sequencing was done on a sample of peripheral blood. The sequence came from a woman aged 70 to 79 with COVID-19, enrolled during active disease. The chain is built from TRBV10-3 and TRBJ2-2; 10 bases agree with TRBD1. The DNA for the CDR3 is TGTGCCATCAGTGAGTCGTTAGGGACAGGGGCTGCCGGGGAGCTGTTTTTT. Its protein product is CAISESLGTGAAGELFF.